The 10 T cell receptor beta chains below were found in one sample sequenced in a study of CD8 T cells in Susac syndrome. The RNA input was about 0.5 to 1 ug, and it was reverse transcribed with random hexamers. TCRdb re-derived calls from the immunoSEQ multiplex PCR reads in MiXCR, one entry per CDR3 protein. Here the sample spans under 250,000 distinct CDR3 sequences, less than 95% being singletons. The sequenced sample consisted of CD4+ T cells from PBMCs. These receptors were taken from a human donor with Susac syndrome.

The chain employs TRBV6-2 or TRBV6-3 and TRBJ2-5, with a possible D match to TRBD2 (5 bases). CDR3 size: 14 residues. CDR1 MNHEY and CDR2 SVGEGT come from the germline V gene. Trimming took 2 bases from V and 7 from J, leaving 14 bases between them. This CDR3 is CASSYPGRMGTQYF. DNA of the CDR3: TGTGCCAGCAGTTACCCGGGGAGAATGGGGACCCAGTACTTC.

V is TRBV5-1 and J is TRBJ2-7; 9 nucleotides align to TRBD1. V shed 3 bases, J shed 0 bases, and the junction held 7 bases outside the gene matches. CDR3 length: 16 amino acids. Germline V lookup: CDR1 SGHRS, CDR2 YFSETQ. The CDR3, as DNA: TGCGCCAGCAGCTCCCAGCGACAGGGGGGCTCCTACGAGCAGTACTTC. This translates into CASSSQRQGGSYEQYF.

This sequence joins TRBV20-1 and TRBJ2-3; D perhaps matches TRBD1 (6 bases). V was clipped by 2 bases and J by 1 base, with 16 bases between them. The CDR3 totals 16 residues. CDR1 DFQATT and CDR2 SNEGSKA come from the germline V gene (reference sequence). CDR3 DNA sequence: TGCAGTGCTAGATCATCTCGGGCAGGGGGCACAGATACGCAGTATTTT. Translation gives CSARSSRAGGTDTQYF.

The chain uses TRBV12-3 or TRBV12-4 and TRBJ2-7, with D hard to call. Deletions cut 5 bases from V and 3 bases from J, with 14 bases between. The CDR3 spans 14 residues. The CDR3 nucleotides read TGTGCCAGCAGTCAGACAACGGCCAGCTACGAGCAGTACTTC. This codes for CASSQTTASYEQYF.

The chain recombines TRBV12-3 or TRBV12-4 with TRBJ1-5; possible D gene TRBD1, 5 bases. Deletions cut 4 bases from V and 15 bases from J, with 16 bases between. The CDR3 is made up of 12 amino acids. The CDR3 sequence: CASSSRDLIPHF. In DNA form, the CDR3 reads TGTGCCAGCAGTTCGAGGGACCTCATACCGCATTTT.

The V and J genes are TRBV20-1 and TRBJ2-1; D is possibly TRBD1 or TRBD2 (6 bases each). Germline CDR1 and CDR2: DFQATT and SNEGSKA (reference sequence). The CDR3 spans 14 residues. V shed 5 bases and J shed 4 bases, with 15 bases lying between them. CDR3 sequence reads: CSARDSGAYNEQFF. Written as DNA, the CDR3 is TGCAGTGCTCGGGACTCGGGGGCGTACAATGAGCAGTTCTTC.

The chain combines TRBV15 with TRBJ1-2; D not certain. Looked up from germline, CDR1 is LNHNV and CDR2 is YYDKDF (reference sequence). Deletions cut 4 bases from V and 4 bases from J, with 13 bases between. The CDR3 extends over 14 amino acids. CDR3 sequence (DNA): TGTGCCACCAGCAATGAGCCCAGAACCTATGGCTACACCTTC. Protein sequence: CATSNEPRTYGYTF.

This rearrangement joins TRBV4-1 to TRBJ2-7, with a possible D match to TRBD2 (6 bases). Germline V gene sequence: CDR1 MGHRA, CDR2 YSYEKL. V dropped 0 bases and J dropped 4 bases, with 19 bases sitting between them. This CDR3 is built from 17 residues. The CDR3 nucleotides read TGCGCCAGCAGCCAAGATCTGGAAGGCGCGGGGAAATACGAGCAGTACTTC. As protein: CASSQDLEGAGKYEQYF.

This clonotype has only a few counts. The DNA of the CDR3 is TGTGCCAGCAGTTTATCAGGGTACGAGCAGTACTTC. Protein product: CASSLSGYEQYF. The rearrangement uses TRBV27 and TRBJ2-7; D unclear. Deletions cut 0 bases from V and 4 bases from J, with 4 bases between. The CDR3 is 12 amino acids. CDR1 and CDR2 from the germline V gene are MNHEY and SMNVEV (reference sequence).

V is TRBV5-4 and J is TRBJ1-5; D gene unclear. V was shortened by 4 bases and J by 0 bases, with 14 bases between the two germline ends. The germline CDR1 and CDR2 sequences are SGHNT and YYREEE (reference sequence). The length of the CDR3 is 16 residues. DNA of the CDR3: TGTGCCAGCAGCCCCGGTGGGCCCAATAGCAATCAGCCCCAGCATTTT. Its translation is CASSPGGPNSNQPQHF.